One and the same sample provided the 24 T cell receptor beta chains below, sequenced in a study of T cell responses to AZD1222 COVID-19 vaccine. Generated by immunoSEQ multiplex PCR, the TCRdb table keeps only in-frame clones and is missing some. The sample has approximately 150,000 clones; less than 95% are singletons. The material sequenced was peripheral blood, taken on day 0 of AZD1222 vaccination. The origin of the receptors is an adult in good health.

This chain joins TRBV7-9 and TRBJ1-1, with D possibly matching TRBD1 (5 bases). Germline lookup yields CDR1 SEHNR and CDR2 FQNEAQ (reference sequence). The CDR3 totals 15 residues. V was cut by 3 bases and J by 2 bases, with 13 bases left in between. The CDR3 DNA follows: TGTGCCAGCAGCTTTGGTTTGGGGGGAAACACTGAAGCTTTCTTT. Its translation is CASSFGLGGNTEAFF.

This clone has only a few counts. The genes are TRBV7-2 and TRBJ1-2, with TRBD1 matching over 9 bases. The CDR3 is 15 residues long. Trimming at V came to 5 bases and at J to 4 bases, leaving 8 bases not matched to a gene. The V gene's germline CDR1 is SGHTA and CDR2 FQGNSA. The CDR3 DNA follows: TGTGCCAGCAGCCTACCGACAGGGGGGACCTATGGCTACACCTTC. This translates into CASSLPTGGTYGYTF. The variable domain in full, completed from reference TRBV7-2 and TRBJ1-2, reads GAGVSQSPSNKVTEKGKDVELRCDPISGHTALYWYRQSLGQGLEFLIYFQGNSAPDKSGLPSDRFSAERTGGSVSTLTIQRTQQEDSAVYLCASSLPTGGTYGYTFGSGTRLTVV.

The genes are TRBV29-1 and TRBJ1-2; the match to TRBD1 covers 8 bases. J lost 1 base, V lost 4 bases, and 14 bases had no gene match. The CDR3 is made up of 17 amino acids. Germline V gene lookup returns CDR1 SQVTM and CDR2 ANQGSEA. The CDR3 region is CSVGGQGSSLLNYGYTF. In DNA form, the CDR3 reads TGCAGCGTTGGTGGACAGGGATCTTCTCTACTTAACTATGGCTACACCTTC.

The chain combines TRBV3-1 (or the pseudogene TRBV3-2) with TRBJ2-2; D not certain. CDR3 length: 12 residues. CDR1 is LGHDT, CDR2 YNNKEL, per germline (reference sequence). V lost 5 bases and J lost 4, with 5 bases in between. The CDR3 reads CASSIGTGELFF. In DNA, the CDR3 is TGTGCCAGCAGCATAGGCACCGGGGAGCTGTTTTTT.

CDR3 bases: TGTGCCAGCAGTGAAGTGGGAGGCTCCAACACTGAAGCTTTCTTT. The encoded protein is CASSEVGGSNTEAFF. The chain uses TRBV6-1 and TRBJ1-1; D gene ambiguous. V lost 1 base and J lost 2, with 11 bases in between. CDR1 and CDR2 from the germline V gene are MNHNS and SASEGT. This CDR3 has 15 amino acids.

The chain links TRBV20-1 to TRBJ2-5; D is unclear. This CDR3 is 11 amino acids long. The germline CDR1 and CDR2 sequences are DFQATT and SNEGSKA (reference sequence). The V end was cut by 1 base, the J end by 7 bases, with 7 bases between. CDR3 in DNA: TGCAGTGCTAGAGGGCCGGGGACCCAGTACTTC. It codes for CSARGPGTQYF.

This clone was detected a few times. CDR3 DNA: TGCGCCAGCATGGCAAAGGGCCTAAACAGGGGAGACTATGGCTACACCTTC. It specifies CASMAKGLNRGDYGYTF. V is TRBV23-1 and J is TRBJ1-2, with TRBD1 matching 7 bases. TRBV23-1 is labeled an ORF, and its function is uncertain. Unmatched junction bases numbered 17, after V lost 7 bases and J lost 3 bases. This CDR3 has 17 residues.

This clone was recorded a few times. The V gene is TRBV4-3, the J gene TRBJ2-7, with a weak D call TRBD1 (5 bases). The CDR3 totals 15 residues. Germline CDR1 is LGHNA and CDR2 is YSLEER. The V end was cut by 1 base, the J end by 2 bases, with 12 bases between. The chain's CDR3 is CASSQVVGVPYEQYF. The CDR3, as DNA: TGCGCCAGCAGCCAAGTGGTAGGGGTCCCCTACGAGCAGTACTTC.

The CDR3 region is CATKVTDGPVYNEQFF. The CDR3 DNA sequence: TGTGCCACCAAGGTCACGGACGGGCCGGTCTACAATGAGCAGTTCTTC. This chain joins TRBV27 and TRBJ2-1; D is uncertain. Germline V gene sequence: CDR1 MNHEY, CDR2 SMNVEV (reference sequence). The V end was cut by 10 bases, the J end by 3 bases, with 22 bases between. This CDR3 has 16 residues.

Comments on this clone: This CDR3 is also generated by other DNA sequences in the sample. The chain joins TRBV9 to TRBJ2-3; possibly TRBD1 for D (6 bases). Per germline, CDR1 SGDLS and CDR2 YYNGEE. The V end lost 3 bases, the J end lost 5 bases, and 10 bases lay between the germline ends. The CDR3 has 13 residues. This chain's CDR3 is CASSAGGRDTQYF. The CDR3, as DNA: TGTGCCAGCAGCGCTGGGGGCCGAGATACGCAGTATTTT.

This clone was seen more than once but under ten times. J is TRBJ2-1 and V is TRBV7-2; a possible D gene is TRBD1 (6 bases). V lost 5 bases and J 9 bases, leaving 14 bases between the germline ends. The CDR3 has 13 amino acids. Germline assignment: CDR1 SGHTA and CDR2 FQGNSA. The CDR3 protein is CASSPGQSGEQFF. The CDR3 coding sequence is TGTGCCAGCAGCCCTGGACAGTCCGGTGAGCAGTTCTTC. The variable domain in full, with the rest retrieved from reference TRBV7-2 and TRBJ2-1, is GAGVSQSPSNKVTEKGKDVELRCDPISGHTALYWYRQSLGQGLEFLIYFQGNSAPDKSGLPSDRFSAERTGGSVSTLTIQRTQQEDSAVYLCASSPGQSGEQFFGPGTRLTVL.

This chain uses TRBV3-1 (or the pseudogene TRBV3-2) with TRBJ2-3; D perhaps matches TRBD2 (6 bases). The CDR3 loop spans 15 amino acids. CDR1 LGHDT and CDR2 YNNKEL come from the germline V gene (reference sequence). Trimming took 8 bases from V and 3 from J, leaving 18 bases between them. DNA for the CDR3: TGTGCCAGCGGCCCGCGAGGGACTGAAACAGATACGCAGTATTTT. Amino acid sequence: CASGPRGTETDTQYF.

J is TRBJ2-2 and V is TRBV9; D remains ambiguous. Germline V gene sequence: CDR1 SGDLS, CDR2 YYNGEE. V lost 0 bases to trimming and J lost 2 bases, with 8 bases between them. The CDR3 is made up of 15 amino acids. The CDR3 nucleotides read TGTGCCAGCAGCGTAGAGGATCTAAACACCGGGGAGCTGTTTTTT. It specifies CASSVEDLNTGELFF.

The rearrangement uses TRBV5-6 and TRBJ1-4; perhaps TRBD1 as D (6 bases). The CDR3 contains 15 residues. Trimming left V 4 bases short and J 5 bases short, with 15 bases between. Germline V gene sequence: CDR1 SGHDT, CDR2 YYEEEE. In nucleotides, the CDR3 is TGTGCCAGCAGCCCCACAGGGATACCCAATGAAAAACTGTTTTTT. Protein product: CASSPTGIPNEKLFF.

The chain is built from TRBV10-1 and TRBJ2-3; perhaps TRBD2 as D (5 bases). Germline V gene lookup returns CDR1 WNHNN and CDR2 SYGVQD (reference sequence). The CDR3 is made up of 14 amino acids. V was clipped by 9 bases and J by 0 bases, with 13 bases between them. Written as DNA, the CDR3 is TGCGCCAGAGGACTGGACGAAAGCACAGATACGCAGTATTTT. Its translation is CARGLDESTDTQYF.

The rearrangement joins TRBV4-2 to TRBJ2-7, with a weak D call TRBD2 (6 bases). Trimming took off 0 bases at V and 4 bases at J, with 7 bases between the two ends. CDR3 length: 13 residues. Germline CDR1 LGHNA, CDR2 YNFKEQ. The CDR3 DNA sequence: TGTGCCAGCAGCCAAGATGGAGGGTACGAGCAGTACTTC. This encodes CASSQDGGYEQYF.

V and J are TRBV7-2 and TRBJ2-3; TRBD2 matches at 13 bases. Trimming took 0 bases from V and 4 from J; bases not matched to a gene: 7. The CDR3 consists of 18 residues. From germline, CDR1 is SGHTA and CDR2 FQGNSA. CDR3 loop: CASSLATSGGAVSDTQYF. CDR3 coding DNA: TGTGCCAGCAGCTTAGCCACTAGCGGGGGGGCAGTTTCAGATACGCAGTATTTT.

V gene TRBV5-1 combines with J gene TRBJ2-7, with D tentatively TRBD1 (5 bases). The CDR3 has 11 residues. V was clipped by 0 bases and J by 7 bases, with 5 bases between them. Germline loops: CDR1 SGHRS, CDR2 YFSETQ. CDR3 sequence: CASSLEGEQYF. The CDR3, as DNA: TGCGCCAGCAGCTTGGAGGGGGAGCAGTACTTC.

V usage is TRBV11-1 and J usage is TRBJ1-2; possible D gene TRBD1, 6 bases. There are 15 residues in the CDR3. Germline V gives CDR1 SGHAT, CDR2 FQDESV (reference sequence). The V end was cut by 4 bases, the J end by 3 bases, with 15 bases between. This CDR3 is CASSYTTGPHYGYTF. CDR3 DNA: TGTGCCAGCAGCTATACGACAGGACCTCACTATGGCTACACCTTC.

This clone was observed once. CDR3: CASSSIHSYGYTF. CDR3 DNA sequence: TGTGCCAGCAGCTCCATTCACAGCTATGGCTACACCTTC. The rearrangement uses TRBV7-9 and TRBJ1-2; D is unclear. CDR3 length: 13 residues. Trimming left V 4 bases short and J 4 bases short, with 10 bases between. The germline V gene has CDR1 SEHNR and CDR2 FQNEAQ (reference sequence).

DNA for the CDR3: TGTGCCAGTAGTATGGTCCGGGACTACGAGCAGTACTTC. Protein sequence: CASSMVRDYEQYF. The chain is built from TRBV19 and TRBJ2-7; D is perhaps TRBD2 (5 bases). The CDR3 loop spans 13 amino acids. Looked up from germline, CDR1 is LNHDA and CDR2 is SQIVND (reference sequence). The V and J ends lost 3 bases and 3 bases respectively, with 9 bases between them.

The chain employs TRBV4-2 and TRBJ1-3; D perhaps matches TRBD1 (6 bases). The CDR3 has 14 amino acids. Germline CDR1 reads LGHNA; CDR2 reads YNFKEQ. V lost 4 bases to trimming and J lost 4 bases, with 11 bases between them. This chain's CDR3 is CASSLGGAGNTIYF. The DNA for the CDR3 is TGTGCCAGCAGCCTGGGGGGGGCGGGAAACACCATATATTTT.

The table lists this clone with a count of one. The rearrangement links TRBV27 to TRBJ2-7, with D unclear. The germline V and J ends were trimmed by 6 bases and 2 bases, with 14 bases remaining between them. Germline V gene lookup returns CDR1 MNHEY and CDR2 SMNVEV (reference sequence). This CDR3 contains 14 residues. This chain's CDR3 is CASRDLDSTYEQYF. The CDR3 DNA is TGTGCCAGCAGAGATCTGGATTCAACCTACGAGCAGTACTTC.

This sequence joins TRBV5-1 and TRBJ1-4; D remains ambiguous. The CDR3 is 17 residues long. Germline V lookup: CDR1 SGHRS, CDR2 YFSETQ. Trimming took 0 bases from V and 3 from J, leaving 15 bases between them. CDR3 residues: CASSLGGGRGANEKLFF. CDR3 DNA: TGCGCCAGCAGCTTGGGCGGCGGGAGAGGAGCTAATGAAAAACTGTTTTTT.